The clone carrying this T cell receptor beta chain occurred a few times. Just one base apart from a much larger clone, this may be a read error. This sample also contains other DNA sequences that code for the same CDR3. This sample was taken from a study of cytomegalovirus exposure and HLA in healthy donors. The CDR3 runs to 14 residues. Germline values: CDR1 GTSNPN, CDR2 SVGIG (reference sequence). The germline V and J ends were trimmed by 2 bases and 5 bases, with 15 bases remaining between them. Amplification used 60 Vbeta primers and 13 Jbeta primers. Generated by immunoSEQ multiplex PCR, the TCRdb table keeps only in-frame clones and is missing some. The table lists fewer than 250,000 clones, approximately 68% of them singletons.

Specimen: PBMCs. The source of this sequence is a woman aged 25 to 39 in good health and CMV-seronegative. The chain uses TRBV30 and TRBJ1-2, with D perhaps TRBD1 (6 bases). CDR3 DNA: TGTGCCTGGAGTCAGGGACAAGGGGCTTATGGCTACACCTTC. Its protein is CAWSQGQGAYGYTF. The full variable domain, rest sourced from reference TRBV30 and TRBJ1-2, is SQTIHQWPATLVQPVGSPLSLECTVEGTSNPNLYWYRQAAGRGLQLLFYSVGIGQISSEVPQNLSASRPQDRQFILSSKKLLLSDSGFYLCAWSQGQGAYGYTFGSGTRLTVV.